This paragraph covers one T cell receptor beta chain sequence. This specimen comes from a study of control samples from healthy donors and cancer patients. Assay used: immunoSEQ multiplex PCR; TCRdb lists only in-frame clones, some missing. The profile shows about 140,000 clones, 91% of them singletons. Germline V gene data show CDR1 as SGDLS and CDR2 as YYNGEE. V lost 0 bases, J lost 0 bases, and 9 bases lay in between. There are 15 residues in the CDR3. Sequenced input: blood. This sequence originates from a man aged 25 to 45 in good health. This chain uses TRBV9 with TRBJ1-1; D gene ambiguous. Here the CDR3 reads CASSVVPGLNTEAFF. The CDR3 DNA is TGTGCCAGCAGCGTAGTGCCAGGCTTGAACACTGAAGCTTTCTTT.